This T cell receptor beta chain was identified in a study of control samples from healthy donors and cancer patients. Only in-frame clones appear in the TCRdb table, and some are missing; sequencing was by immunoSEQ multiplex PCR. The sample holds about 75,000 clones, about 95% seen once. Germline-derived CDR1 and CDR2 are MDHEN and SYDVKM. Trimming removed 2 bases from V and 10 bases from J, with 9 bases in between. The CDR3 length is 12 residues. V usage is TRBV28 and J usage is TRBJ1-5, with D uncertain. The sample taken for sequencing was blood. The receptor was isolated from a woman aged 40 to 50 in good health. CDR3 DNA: TGTGCCAGCAGTTTAGTAACTGGCCCCCAGCATTTT. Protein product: CASSLVTGPQHF.